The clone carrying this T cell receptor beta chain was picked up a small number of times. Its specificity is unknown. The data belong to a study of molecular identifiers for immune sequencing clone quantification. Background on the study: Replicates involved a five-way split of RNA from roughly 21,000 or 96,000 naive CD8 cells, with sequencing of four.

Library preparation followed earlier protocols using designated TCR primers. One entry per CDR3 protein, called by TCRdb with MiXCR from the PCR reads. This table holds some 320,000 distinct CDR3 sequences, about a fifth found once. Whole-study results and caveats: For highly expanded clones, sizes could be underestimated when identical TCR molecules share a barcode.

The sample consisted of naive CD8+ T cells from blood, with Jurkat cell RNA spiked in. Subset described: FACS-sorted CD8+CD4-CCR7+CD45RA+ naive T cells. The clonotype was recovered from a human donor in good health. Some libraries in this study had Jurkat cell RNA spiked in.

The CDR3 sequence: CTSSQTRTETLSGANVPTF. CDR3 in DNA: TGCACCAGCAGCCAAACCCGGACAGAAACGCTCTCTGGGGCCAACGTCCCGACTTTC. The chain uses TRBV1 and TRBJ2-6; the tabulated D call, TRBD1, remains unverified against the DNA. TRBV1 is reported as a pseudogene. The CDR3 sequence is 19 residues long.